This entry features one TCR beta chain sequence. These data are taken from a study of shared clonotypes between healthy human individuals. Libraries were prepared by immunoSEQ multiplex PCR; TCRdb keeps only in-frame clonotypes and omits some of them. The sample lists 1.4 million or so clones; roughly 98.5% were seen once. Germline CDR1 and CDR2: KGHSH and LQKENI. This CDR3 contains 14 residues. V lost 0 bases to trimming and J lost 4 bases, with 9 bases between them. This TCR derives from a man aged 30 to 45 in good health. The chain joins TRBV18 to TRBJ1-1; D remains ambiguous. The sequenced sample consisted of naive CD4+ T cells sorted from blood. The subset is: CD45RA+ positively selected. The CDR3 nucleotides read TGTGCCAGCTCACCACCGATGCCCTTCACTGAAGCTTTCTTT. Amino acids: CASSPPMPFTEAFF.